The source of this T cell receptor (beta chain) is a study of blood T cell repertoires in COVID-19. Study details: Material from acute and convalescent COVID-19 was sourced from the United States, Italy and Spain. T cells, B-cell-depleted T cells, or PBMCs supplied cDNA or gDNA.

Authors' data handling: Researchers report that nucleated cell counts were estimated from reference gene primer amplification. Assay used: immunoSEQ multiplex PCR; TCRdb lists only in-frame clones, some missing. The D gene and trimming were derived from the DNA, and the V and J assignments and clone size from that table. Of around 70,000 clones detected, 80% appear once; the ten largest clones hold over 7.5%. Trimming left V 5 bases short and J 2 bases short, with 22 bases between. Per germline, CDR1 MNHEY and CDR2 SMNVEV (reference sequence). The CDR3 runs 17 residues. The sequenced material came from peripheral blood. This sequence originates from a human donor in a cohort sampled during active COVID-19. The V gene is TRBV27, the J gene TRBJ2-7, with D perhaps matching TRBD2 (5 bases). CDR3 protein: CASSLSIREREAYEQYF. CDR3 nucleotide sequence: TGTGCCAGCAGTCTCAGTATCCGGGAACGTGAGGCCTACGAGCAGTACTTC.